The 12 T cell receptor beta chains below were found in one sample sequenced in a study of CD4 T cells in relation to SARS-CoV-2 and coronaviruses. TCRdb's copy holds only in-frame clones and misses some; the assay was immunoSEQ multiplex PCR. The sample has 35,000 to 40,000 clones; approximately 88% are singletons. Source material: memory CD4+ T cells from PBMCs. These receptor sequences come from an adult with COVID-19.

This clone was counted a few times. This chain links TRBV18 with TRBJ1-6; no reliable D call. Germline CDR1 and CDR2: KGHSH and LQKENI. The CDR3 has 14 residues. V lost 0 bases to trimming and J lost 8 bases, with 8 bases between them. The CDR3 DNA reads TGTGCCAGCTCACCACCTGATTTTGATTCACCCCTCCACTTT. It specifies CASSPPDFDSPLHF.

The rearrangement links TRBV7-2 to TRBJ1-4, with D unresolved. The germline V gene encodes CDR1 SGHTA and CDR2 FQGNSA. The CDR3 covers 15 residues. The V end lost 5 bases, the J end lost 12 bases, and 22 bases lay between the germline ends. CDR3 nucleotides: TGTGCCAGCAGCCTAACCCCTCCGGCCTCGGGTGAACTGTTTTTT. It is translated as CASSLTPPASGELFF.

This clone showed up just a few times. The chain employs TRBV3-1 (or the pseudogene TRBV3-2) and TRBJ2-5; D might be TRBD1 or TRBD2, each matching 6 bases. Germline CDR1 is LGHDT and CDR2 is YNNKEL (reference sequence). The V end lost 7 bases, the J end lost 5 bases, and 11 bases lay between the germline ends. The CDR3 loop spans 12 amino acids. The CDR3 is CASTRGLETQYF. The CDR3 region has the DNA TGTGCCAGCACCCGGGGGCTGGAGACCCAGTACTTC.

This clone was observed a single time. The chain carries TRBV2 and TRBJ1-3; 7 bases line up with TRBD1. Trimming removed 0 bases from V and 4 bases from J; junction bases left unmatched: 6. There are 16 residues in the CDR3. Germline values: CDR1 SNHLY, CDR2 FYNNEI. The CDR3 is CASSEAGGGMGNTIYF. CDR3 DNA: TGTGCCAGCAGTGAAGCGGGAGGGGGCATGGGAAACACCATATATTTT.

The V and J genes are TRBV6-5 and TRBJ1-2, with D uncertain. Trimming shortened V by 5 bases and J by 5 bases, and 12 bases separated the two germline ends. The CDR3 runs 13 residues. Germline CDR1 and CDR2: MNHEY and SVGAGI. This CDR3 reads CASSTSRGYGYTF. CDR3 DNA: TGTGCCAGCAGTACCAGTCGCGGGTATGGCTACACCTTC.

V is TRBV9 and J is TRBJ1-5; a possible D gene is TRBD1 (6 bases). CDR3 size: 12 residues. V lost 0 bases, J lost 10 bases, and 8 bases lay in between. Germline lookup yields CDR1 SGDLS and CDR2 YYNGEE. CDR3 protein: CASSVEGGPQHF. The CDR3 DNA reads TGTGCCAGCAGCGTAGAGGGGGGCCCCCAGCATTTT. Supplemented by reference TRBV9 and TRBJ1-5, the full variable domain reads DSGVTQTPKHLITATGQRVTLRCSPRSGDLSVYWYQQSLDQGLQFLIQYYNGEERAKGNILERFSAQQFPDLHSELNLSSLELGDSALYFCASSVEGGPQHFGDGTRLSIL.

This chain connects TRBV9 to TRBJ2-3; 15 positions agree with TRBD2. V was pared by 4 bases and J by 5 bases, with 11 bases of the junction left unmatched. CDR1 is SGDLS and CDR2 is YYNGEE in the germline V gene. The CDR3 runs to 18 residues. CDR3 loop: CASSPSGLAGGPGDTQYF. The CDR3 bases are TGTGCCAGCAGCCCATCTGGACTAGCGGGGGGGCCAGGAGATACGCAGTATTTT.

The CDR3 is CASSIGWRATEAFF. For the CDR3, the DNA is TGTGCCAGTAGTATAGGATGGAGGGCCACTGAAGCTTTCTTT. The V and J genes are TRBV19 and TRBJ1-1; D ambiguous. Germline loops: CDR1 LNHDA, CDR2 SQIVND (reference sequence). The CDR3 totals 14 residues. Trimming removed 1 base from V and 4 bases from J, with 10 bases in between. Full variable domain (missing parts from reference TRBV19 and TRBJ1-1): DGGITQSPKYLFRKEGQNVTLSCEQNLNHDAMYWYRQDPGQGLRLIYYSQIVNDFQKGDIAEGYSVSREKKESFPLTVTSAQKNPTAFYLCASSIGWRATEAFFGQGTRLTVV.

The chain combines TRBV5-4 with TRBJ2-5, with 7 bases that match TRBD1. Germline lookup yields CDR1 SGHNT and CDR2 YYREEE (reference sequence). This CDR3 contains 13 residues. With V trimmed by 4 bases and J by 4 bases, 4 bases remained unmatched. The CDR3 DNA sequence: TGTGCCAGCAGCGTAGGGGGCCCAGAGACCCAGTACTTC. It codes for CASSVGGPETQYF.

This clone has just a few counts. The V and J genes are TRBV5-4 and TRBJ2-3, with no clear D. Germline V CDR1 and CDR2: SGHNT, YYREEE (reference sequence). This CDR3 has 15 amino acids. Trimming shortened V by 3 bases and J by 2 bases, and 13 bases separated the two germline ends. This CDR3 reads CASSSELRATDTQYF. CDR3 coding DNA: TGTGCCAGCAGCTCCGAGCTAAGGGCCACAGATACGCAGTATTTT.

The chain combines TRBV5-1 with TRBJ1-4; TRBD1 is a possible D gene (5 bases). The CDR3 has 15 amino acids. Germline-derived CDR1 and CDR2 are SGHRS and YFSETQ. The ends were cut back, 3 bases at V and 2 bases at J, with 11 bases in the middle. CDR3 region: CASSWTRRTNEKLFF. The DNA for the CDR3 is TGCGCCAGCAGCTGGACACGACGCACTAATGAAAAACTGTTTTTT.

This chain uses TRBV3-1 (or the pseudogene TRBV3-2) with TRBJ2-3; tentative D call: TRBD1 (5 bases). Germline CDR1 reads LGHDT; CDR2 reads YNNKEL (reference sequence). The CDR3 sequence is 15 residues long. The ends were cut back, 0 bases at V and 6 bases at J, with 13 bases in the middle. The CDR3 sequence: CASSQDPANRDTQYF. DNA of the CDR3: TGTGCCAGCAGCCAAGATCCCGCTAACAGGGATACGCAGTATTTT.